Each of the 22 T cell receptor beta chains below was sequenced from the same sample in a study of T cells after yellow fever vaccination (dated by TCRdb to between 2018 and 2021). The treatment or condition label for this specimen denotes: live attenuated yellow fever vaccine strain. The library was produced with 5' RACE. The sequencer listed for this sample is Illumina HiSeq 2500. TCRdb's own reprocessing of the public reads used fastp at Q25 and MiXCR and kept productive beta chains. CDR3 protein duplicates are merged, each entry listing the most common genes and DNA. For this sample the table gives 350,000 or so distinct CDR3 sequences, of which around 8.1% were detected only once. The ten biggest clones cover under 20% of the sample. Sequencing used PBMCs, obtained roughly 47 days after the first yellow fever vaccination. These receptors were collected from a man in his late teens or twenties who received the YFV17D yellow fever vaccine.

This clonotype occurred many times. The chain recombines TRBV7-6 with TRBJ2-7, with D maybe TRBD1 (5 bases). V shed 1 base and J shed 7 bases, with 11 bases lying between them. The CDR3 is 13 amino acids. Germline-derived CDR1 and CDR2 are SGHVS and FNYEAQ. The CDR3 loop reads CASSLESQGEQYF. Here the CDR3 DNA reads TGTGCCAGCAGCTTAGAATCCCAGGGAGAGCAGTACTTC.

This clonotype was seen repeatedly, ten times or more. CDR3 in DNA: TGCGCCAGCAGCTTGGGAGGACAGCAGGAGCAGTACTTC. Amino acids: CASSLGGQQEQYF. The gene calls are TRBV5-1 and TRBJ2-7; D is possibly TRBD1 (6 bases). V shed 0 bases and J shed 7 bases, with 11 bases lying between them. Germline CDR1 and CDR2: SGHRS and YFSETQ. The CDR3 length is 13 residues. Based on the CDR3 plus reference TRBV5-1 and TRBJ2-7, the full variable domain is KAGVTQTPRYLIKTRGQQVTLSCSPISGHRSVSWYQQTPGQGLQFLFEYFSETQRNKGNFPGRFSGRQFSNSRSEMNVSTLELGDSALYLCASSLGGQQEQYFGPGTRLTVT.

The chain recombines TRBV18 with TRBJ2-5, with 7 bases lining up with TRBD2. Germline V gives CDR1 KGHSH, CDR2 LQKENI. The CDR3 spans 14 residues. V was pared by 5 bases and J by 5 bases, with 8 bases of the junction left unmatched. CDR3 amino acids: CASSDGLVKETQYF. CDR3 nucleotide sequence: TGTGCCAGCTCAGATGGACTAGTAAAGGAGACCCAGTACTTC.

The rearrangement uses TRBV5-1 and TRBJ2-5; 8 nucleotides agree with TRBD1. V was pared by 4 bases and J by 5 bases, with 7 bases of the junction left unmatched. Germline-derived CDR1 and CDR2 are SGHRS and YFSETQ. This CDR3 contains 14 residues. The CDR3 is CASSRTGQVETQYF. CDR3 sequence (DNA): TGCGCCAGCAGCCGGACAGGGCAGGTGGAGACCCAGTACTTC.

The chain uses TRBV4-1 and TRBJ2-1; 7 bases fit TRBD1. Germline V gene data show CDR1 as MGHRA and CDR2 as YSYEKL. Trimming removed 7 bases from V and 8 bases from J; junction bases left unmatched: 8. This CDR3 is 13 amino acids long. The CDR3 sequence is CASTRQGRDEQFF. Written as DNA, the CDR3 is TGCGCCAGCACCCGACAGGGTAGGGATGAGCAGTTCTTC.

This clonotype was counted ten times or more. The chain employs TRBV18 and TRBJ1-1, with D unclear. The CDR3 loop spans 13 amino acids. Between the trimmed V and J ends, which lost 3 bases and 6 bases, there was a span of 11 bases. The germline CDR1 and CDR2 sequences are KGHSH and LQKENI. The DNA for the CDR3 is TGTGCCAGCTCACCTCTTCCTCAGGCTGAAGCTTTCTTT. Translation gives CASSPLPQAEAFF.

The V and J genes are TRBV4-1 and TRBJ1-1; no reliable D call. V was cut by 1 base and J by 6 bases, with 15 bases left in between. CDR3 length: 15 amino acids. CDR1 is MGHRA, CDR2 YSYEKL, per germline. CDR3 residues: CASSQGQVSSPEAFF. The CDR3 DNA is TGCGCCAGCAGCCAAGGCCAGGTCTCGTCGCCTGAAGCTTTCTTT.

The chain employs TRBV20-1 and TRBJ2-1; 9 bases agree with TRBD1. CDR1 is DFQATT, CDR2 SNEGSKA, per germline (reference sequence). The CDR3 has 14 residues. The J segment lost 8 bases and the V segment lost 0 bases, leaving 5 bases of the junction unmatched. The CDR3 reads CSAREVTGGDEQFF. In DNA form, the CDR3 reads TGCAGTGCTAGAGAGGTAACAGGGGGCGATGAGCAGTTCTTC.

In this sample, this clonotype turned up a few times. The genes are TRBV6-1 and TRBJ1-2; D remains unclear. Per germline, CDR1 MNHNS and CDR2 SASEGT. The V end was cut by 5 bases, the J end by 2 bases, with 27 bases between. The CDR3 extends over 19 amino acids. The CDR3 reads CASSPTTVHPTSKNYGYTF. As DNA, the CDR3 is TGTGCCAGCAGTCCCACCACTGTCCACCCCACCTCAAAGAACTATGGCTACACCTTC.

The genes are TRBV7-9 and TRBJ2-1; D possibly corresponds to TRBD1 (5 bases). The CDR3 extends over 12 amino acids. Germline lookup yields CDR1 SEHNR and CDR2 FQNEAQ (reference sequence). Trimming pared 3 bases from V and 8 bases from J, leaving 8 bases between. The CDR3 DNA reads as TGTGCCAGCAGCTTCCGGACATATGAGCAGTTCTTC. Amino acid sequence: CASSFRTYEQFF.

The V call is TRBV12-3 or TRBV12-4, the J call TRBJ1-2; TRBD1 might be the D (6 bases). With 10 bases removed from V and 4 bases from J, the gap between germline ends came to 16 bases. The CDR3 is 13 amino acids. CDR3 loop: CATSGGGAYGYTF. CDR3 nucleotides: TGTGCCACCTCGGGGGGGGGCGCCTATGGCTACACCTTC.

The V call is TRBV19, the J call TRBJ2-1; 7 bases are shared with TRBD2. The J segment lost 6 bases and the V segment lost 6 bases, leaving 8 bases of the junction unmatched. Looked up from germline, CDR1 is LNHDA and CDR2 is SQIVND (reference sequence). This CDR3 has 14 residues. In DNA form, the CDR3 reads TGTGCCAGTAGCCCGGGTCCGGGGGGCAATGAGCAGTTCTTC. It encodes CASSPGPGGNEQFF.

This chain connects TRBV20-1 to TRBJ2-3, with D possibly being TRBD2 (5 bases). Per the germline V gene, CDR1 is DFQATT and CDR2 is SNEGSKA (reference sequence). Trimming took off 8 bases at V and 4 bases at J, with 16 bases between the two ends. This CDR3 has 13 amino acids. The DNA of the CDR3 is TGCAGTCTAGAGAGGGAAAGTTCAGATACGCAGTATTTT. Translating gives CSLERESSDTQYF.

The J gene is TRBJ2-2, the V gene TRBV7-3; TRBD1 matches at 9 bases. V lost 3 bases and J lost 4; bases outside the gene matches: 6. This CDR3 spans 16 amino acids. Germline values: CDR1 SGHTA, CDR2 FQGTGA. The CDR3 sequence is CASSFTGGAGTGELFF. The CDR3 DNA sequence: TGTGCCAGCAGCTTTACAGGGGGCGCGGGCACCGGGGAGCTGTTTTTT.

This clonotype was counted ten times or more. The rearrangement uses TRBV6-5 and TRBJ1-1; D is unclear. The germline V gene encodes CDR1 MNHEY and CDR2 SVGAGI. The CDR3 consists of 13 residues. Trimming took off 6 bases at V and 1 base at J, with 9 bases between the two ends. The DNA for the CDR3 is TGTGCCAGCAGATGGGTCGGGAACACTGAAGCTTTCTTT. It specifies CASRWVGNTEAFF.

This clonotype was seen more than once but under ten times. CDR3 sequence: CASSKRRAGRTFF. The CDR3 DNA is TGTGCCAGCAGCAAGAGAAGGGCAGGGAGGACTTTCTTT. This chain uses TRBV21-1 with TRBJ1-1. TRBV21-1 is assigned pseudogene status. This CDR3 contains 13 residues.

A few counts support this clonotype. This chain links TRBV7-2 with TRBJ2-1; maybe TRBD2 (5 bases). V was cut by 0 bases and J by 2 bases, with 11 bases left in between. This CDR3 contains 16 residues. Per germline, CDR1 SGHTA and CDR2 FQGNSA. In DNA, the CDR3 is TGTGCCAGCAGCTTAGCGAGCTCGGGGACCTACAATGAGCAGTTCTTC. Translation: CASSLASSGTYNEQFF.

This clonotype has just a few counts. The V call is TRBV12-3 or TRBV12-4, the J call TRBJ1-6; D is undetermined. The CDR3 totals 13 residues. The V end lost 10 bases, the J end lost 3 bases, and 10 bases lay between the germline ends. The CDR3 sequence: CAIAQVYNSPLHF. In DNA form, the CDR3 reads TGTGCCATCGCCCAGGTCTATAATTCACCCCTCCACTTT.

The J gene is TRBJ2-7, the V gene TRBV18; 11 bases line up with TRBD1. Germline values: CDR1 KGHSH, CDR2 LQKENI. The CDR3 has 16 residues. Germline trimming cut 3 bases from V and 2 bases from J; bases unmatched to any gene: 6. DNA for the CDR3: TGTGCCAGCTCACCTCGGGAGGGACAGGGGGCCTACGAGCAGTACGTC. Translation gives CASSPREGQGAYEQYV.

This clonotype was counted between two and nine times. This chain joins TRBV4-3 and TRBJ1-6; 9 nucleotides line up with TRBD1. Trimming cost V 0 bases and J 7 bases; bases outside gene matches: 4. CDR3 length: 16 amino acids. CDR1 and CDR2 from the germline V gene are LGHNA and YSLEER. CDR3 protein: CASSQEGDRVNSPLHF. The CDR3 nucleotides read TGCGCCAGCAGCCAAGAAGGGGACAGGGTCAATTCACCCCTCCACTTT.

This clonotype was seen a handful of times. The rearrangement links TRBV7-9 to TRBJ1-2, with D uncertain. The germline gives CDR1 SEHNR, CDR2 FQNEAQ (reference sequence). The CDR3 length is 14 residues. Trimming removed 1 base at V and 8 bases at J, with 14 bases between. The CDR3 region is CASSLVVVVNGYTF. CDR3 DNA: TGTGCCAGCAGCTTAGTTGTGGTTGTAAACGGCTACACCTTC.

The chain has TRBV5-1 and TRBJ2-1; 9 bases map to TRBD2. The CDR3 spans 16 residues. V was pared by 7 bases and J by 5 bases, with 13 bases of the junction left unmatched. The germline V gene encodes CDR1 SGHRS and CDR2 YFSETQ. The CDR3 coding sequence is TGCGCCAGCGGGGCTAGCGGGACCCCGGGGGACAATGAGCAGTTCTTC. This codes for CASGASGTPGDNEQFF.